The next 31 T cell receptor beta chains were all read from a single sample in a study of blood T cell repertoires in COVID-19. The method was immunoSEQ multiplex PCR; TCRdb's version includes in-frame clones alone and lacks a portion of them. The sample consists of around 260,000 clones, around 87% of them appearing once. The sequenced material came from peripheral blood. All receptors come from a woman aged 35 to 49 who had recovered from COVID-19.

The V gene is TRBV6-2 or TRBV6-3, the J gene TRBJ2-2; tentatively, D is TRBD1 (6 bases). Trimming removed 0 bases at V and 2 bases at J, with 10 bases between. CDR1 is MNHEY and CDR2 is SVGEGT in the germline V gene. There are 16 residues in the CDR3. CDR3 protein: CASSYSRTVNTGELFF. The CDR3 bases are TGTGCCAGCAGTTACTCTAGGACAGTAAACACCGGGGAGCTGTTTTTT.

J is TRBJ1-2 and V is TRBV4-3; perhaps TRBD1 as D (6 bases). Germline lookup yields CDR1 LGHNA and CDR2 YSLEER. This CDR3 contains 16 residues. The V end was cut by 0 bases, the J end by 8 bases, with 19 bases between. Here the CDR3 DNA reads TGCGCCAGCAGCCAAGACTACCGGGACACCGCTATCGGCTACACCTTC. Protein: CASSQDYRDTAIGYTF.

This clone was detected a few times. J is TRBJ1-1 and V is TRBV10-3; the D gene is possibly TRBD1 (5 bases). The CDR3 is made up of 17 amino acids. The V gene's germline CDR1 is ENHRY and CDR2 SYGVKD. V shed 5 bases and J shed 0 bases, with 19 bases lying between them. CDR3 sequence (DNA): TGTGCCATCAGTAGCCAGGAGGGGTTTTACATGAACACTGAAGCTTTCTTT. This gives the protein CAISSQEGFYMNTEAFF.

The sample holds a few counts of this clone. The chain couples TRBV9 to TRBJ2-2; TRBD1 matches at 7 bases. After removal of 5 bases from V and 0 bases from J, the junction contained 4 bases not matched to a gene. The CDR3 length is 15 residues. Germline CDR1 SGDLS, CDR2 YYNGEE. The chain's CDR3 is CASRRQGANTGELFF. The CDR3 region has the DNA TGTGCCAGCAGACGACAGGGCGCGAACACCGGGGAGCTGTTTTTT.

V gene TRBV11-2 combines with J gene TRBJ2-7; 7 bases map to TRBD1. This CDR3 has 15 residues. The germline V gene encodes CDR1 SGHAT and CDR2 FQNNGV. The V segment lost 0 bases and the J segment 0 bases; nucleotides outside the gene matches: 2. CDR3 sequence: CASSLETGASYEQYF. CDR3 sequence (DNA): TGTGCCAGCAGCTTAGAAACAGGGGCCTCCTACGAGCAGTACTTC.

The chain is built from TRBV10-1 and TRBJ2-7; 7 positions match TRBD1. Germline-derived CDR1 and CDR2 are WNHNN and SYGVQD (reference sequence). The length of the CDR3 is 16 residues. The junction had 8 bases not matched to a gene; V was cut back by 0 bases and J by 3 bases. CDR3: CASSESKAGGLYEQYF. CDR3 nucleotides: TGCGCCAGCAGTGAGTCGAAGGCAGGGGGTCTCTACGAGCAGTACTTC.

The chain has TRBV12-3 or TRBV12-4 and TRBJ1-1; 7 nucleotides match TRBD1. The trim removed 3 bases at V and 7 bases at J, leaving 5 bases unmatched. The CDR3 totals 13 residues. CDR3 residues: CASSFRGDFEAFF. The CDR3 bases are TGTGCCAGCAGTTTCAGGGGGGACTTTGAAGCTTTCTTT.

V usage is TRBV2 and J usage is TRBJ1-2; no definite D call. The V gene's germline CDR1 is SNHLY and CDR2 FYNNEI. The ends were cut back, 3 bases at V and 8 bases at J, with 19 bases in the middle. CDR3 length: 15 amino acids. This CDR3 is CASSDTQRALGGYTF. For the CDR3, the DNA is TGTGCCAGCAGTGACACACAGAGGGCCTTGGGGGGCTACACCTTC. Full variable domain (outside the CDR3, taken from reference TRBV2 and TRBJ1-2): EPEVTQTPSHQVTQMGQEVILRCVPISNHLYFYWYRQILGQKVEFLVSFYNNEISEKSEIFDDQFSVERPDGSNFTLKIRSTKLEDSAMYFCASSDTQRALGGYTFGSGTRLTVV.

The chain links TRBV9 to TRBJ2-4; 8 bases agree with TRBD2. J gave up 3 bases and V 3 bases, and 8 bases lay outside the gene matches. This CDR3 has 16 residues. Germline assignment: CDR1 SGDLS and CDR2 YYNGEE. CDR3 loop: CASSGATGGVKNIQYF. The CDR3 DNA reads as TGTGCCAGCAGCGGAGCCACCGGGGGGGTCAAAAACATTCAGTACTTC.

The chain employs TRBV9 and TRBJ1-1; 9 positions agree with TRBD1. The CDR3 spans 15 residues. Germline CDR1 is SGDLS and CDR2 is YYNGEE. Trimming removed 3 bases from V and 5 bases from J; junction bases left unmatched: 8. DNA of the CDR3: TGTGCCAGCAGCGCAGCGGGGACAGGGAATACTGAAGCTTTCTTT. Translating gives CASSAAGTGNTEAFF.

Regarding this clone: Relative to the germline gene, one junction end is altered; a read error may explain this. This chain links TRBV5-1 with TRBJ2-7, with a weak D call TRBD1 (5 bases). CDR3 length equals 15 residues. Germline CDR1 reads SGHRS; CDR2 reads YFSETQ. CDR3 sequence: CASRLAPLDSYEQYF. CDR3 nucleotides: TGCGCCAGCAGGTTGGCCCCTCTCGACAGCTACGAGCAGTACTTC.

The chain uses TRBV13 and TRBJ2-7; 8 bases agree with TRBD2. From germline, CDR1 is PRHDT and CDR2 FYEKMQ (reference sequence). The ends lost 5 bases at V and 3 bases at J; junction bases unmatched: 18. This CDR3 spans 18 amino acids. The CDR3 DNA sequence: TGTGCCAGCAGCGGAGATACCGGGAGGGAGCCCGACCGCTACGAGCAGTACTTC. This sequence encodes CASSGDTGREPDRYEQYF.

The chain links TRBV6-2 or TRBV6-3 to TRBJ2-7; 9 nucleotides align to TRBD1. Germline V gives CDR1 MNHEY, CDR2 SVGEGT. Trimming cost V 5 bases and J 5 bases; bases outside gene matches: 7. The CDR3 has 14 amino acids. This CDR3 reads CASSGWDRAHEQYF. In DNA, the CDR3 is TGTGCCAGCAGTGGGTGGGACAGGGCCCACGAGCAGTACTTC.

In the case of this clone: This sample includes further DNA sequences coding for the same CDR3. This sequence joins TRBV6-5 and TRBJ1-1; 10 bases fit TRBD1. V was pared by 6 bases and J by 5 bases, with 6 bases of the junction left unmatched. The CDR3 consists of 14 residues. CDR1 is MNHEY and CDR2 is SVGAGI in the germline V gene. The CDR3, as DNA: TGTGCCAGCAGCCGGGACAGGGGAGGTACTGAAGCTTTCTTT. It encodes CASSRDRGGTEAFF.

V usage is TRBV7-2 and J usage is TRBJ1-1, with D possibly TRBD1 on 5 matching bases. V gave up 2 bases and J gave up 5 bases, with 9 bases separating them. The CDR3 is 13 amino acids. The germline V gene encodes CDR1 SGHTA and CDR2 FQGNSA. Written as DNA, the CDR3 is TGTGCCAGCAGCTTAATCTCAGGGACTGAAGCTTTCTTT. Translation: CASSLISGTEAFF.

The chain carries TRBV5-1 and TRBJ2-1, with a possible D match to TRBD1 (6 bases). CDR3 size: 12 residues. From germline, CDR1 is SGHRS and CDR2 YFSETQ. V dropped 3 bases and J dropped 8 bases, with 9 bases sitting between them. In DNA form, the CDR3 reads TGCGCCAGCAGCTCACAGGGTGATGAGCAGTTCTTC. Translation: CASSSQGDEQFF. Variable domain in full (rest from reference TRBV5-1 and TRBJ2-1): KAGVTQTPRYLIKTRGQQVTLSCSPISGHRSVSWYQQTPGQGLQFLFEYFSETQRNKGNFPGRFSGRQFSNSRSEMNVSTLELGDSALYLCASSSQGDEQFFGPGTRLTVL.

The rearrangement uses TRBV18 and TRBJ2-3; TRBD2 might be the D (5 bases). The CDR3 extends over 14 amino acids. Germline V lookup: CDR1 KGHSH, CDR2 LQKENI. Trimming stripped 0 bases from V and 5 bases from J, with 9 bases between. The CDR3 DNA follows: TGTGCCAGCTCACCACCGCAGAGGGAAGATACGCAGTATTTT. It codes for CASSPPQREDTQYF.

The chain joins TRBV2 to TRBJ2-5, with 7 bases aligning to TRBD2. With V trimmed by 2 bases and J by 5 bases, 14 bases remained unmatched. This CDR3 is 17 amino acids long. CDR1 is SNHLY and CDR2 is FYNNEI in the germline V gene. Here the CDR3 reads CASSETGRGRERETQYF. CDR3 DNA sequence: TGTGCCAGCAGTGAAACCGGTAGAGGGAGGGAGAGGGAGACCCAGTACTTC.

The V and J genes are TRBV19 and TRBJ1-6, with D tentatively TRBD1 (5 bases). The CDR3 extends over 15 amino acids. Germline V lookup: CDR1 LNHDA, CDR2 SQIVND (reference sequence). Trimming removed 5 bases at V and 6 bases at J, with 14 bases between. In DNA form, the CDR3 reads TGTGCCAGTAGTTTGTCAGGGAACTTTAATTCACCCCTCCACTTT. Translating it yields CASSLSGNFNSPLHF.

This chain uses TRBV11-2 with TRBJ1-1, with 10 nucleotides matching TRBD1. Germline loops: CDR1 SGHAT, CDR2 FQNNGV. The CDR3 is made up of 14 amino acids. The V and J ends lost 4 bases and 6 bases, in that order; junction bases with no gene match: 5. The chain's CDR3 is CASSSGQGRAEAFF. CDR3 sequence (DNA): TGTGCCAGCAGCTCGGGACAGGGGAGGGCTGAAGCTTTCTTT.

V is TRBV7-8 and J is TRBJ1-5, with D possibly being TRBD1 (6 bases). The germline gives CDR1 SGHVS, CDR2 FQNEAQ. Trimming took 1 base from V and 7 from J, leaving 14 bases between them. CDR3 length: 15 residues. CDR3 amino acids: CASSLGGQTHQPQHF. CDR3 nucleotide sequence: TGTGCCAGCAGCTTAGGGGGGCAAACTCACCAGCCCCAGCATTTT.

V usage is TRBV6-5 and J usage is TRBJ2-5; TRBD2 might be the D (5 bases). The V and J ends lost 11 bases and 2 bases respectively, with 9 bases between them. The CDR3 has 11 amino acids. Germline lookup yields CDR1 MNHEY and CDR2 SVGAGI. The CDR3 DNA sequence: TGTGCCGGCGAGGGTCAAGAGACCCAGTACTTC. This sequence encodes CAGEGQETQYF.

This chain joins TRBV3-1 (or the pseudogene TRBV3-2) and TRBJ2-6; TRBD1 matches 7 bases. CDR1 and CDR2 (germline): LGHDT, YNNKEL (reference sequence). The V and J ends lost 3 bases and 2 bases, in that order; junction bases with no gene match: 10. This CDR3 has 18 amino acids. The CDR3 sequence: CASSHARGGSPGANVLTF. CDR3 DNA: TGTGCCAGCAGCCACGCTCGAGGGGGCTCCCCTGGGGCCAACGTCCTGACTTTC.

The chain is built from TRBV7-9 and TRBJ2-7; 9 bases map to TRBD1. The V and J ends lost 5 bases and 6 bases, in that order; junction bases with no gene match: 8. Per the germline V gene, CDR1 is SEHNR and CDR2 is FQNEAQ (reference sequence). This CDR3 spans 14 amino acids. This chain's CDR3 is CASSPTGGKGEQYF. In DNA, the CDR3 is TGTGCCAGCAGCCCGACAGGGGGGAAGGGCGAGCAGTACTTC.

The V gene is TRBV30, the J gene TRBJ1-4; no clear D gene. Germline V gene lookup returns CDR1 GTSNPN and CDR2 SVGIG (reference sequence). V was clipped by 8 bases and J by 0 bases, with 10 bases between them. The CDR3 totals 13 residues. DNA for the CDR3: TGTGCCGCAACACGCACAACTAATGAAAAACTGTTTTTT. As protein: CAATRTTNEKLFF.

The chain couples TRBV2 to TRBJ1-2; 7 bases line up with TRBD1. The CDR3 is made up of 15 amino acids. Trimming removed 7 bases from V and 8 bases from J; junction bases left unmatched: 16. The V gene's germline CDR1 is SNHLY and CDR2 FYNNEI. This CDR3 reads CASNQPRQGIRGYTF. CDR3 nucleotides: TGTGCCAGCAACCAACCACGACAGGGAATAAGGGGCTACACCTTC.

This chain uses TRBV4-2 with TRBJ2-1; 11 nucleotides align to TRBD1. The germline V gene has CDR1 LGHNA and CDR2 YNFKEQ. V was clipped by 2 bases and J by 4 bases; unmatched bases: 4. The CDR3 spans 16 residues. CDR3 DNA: TGTGCCAGCAGCCAACTCGGGACAGGGGGGTACAATGAGCAGTTCTTC. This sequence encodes CASSQLGTGGYNEQFF.

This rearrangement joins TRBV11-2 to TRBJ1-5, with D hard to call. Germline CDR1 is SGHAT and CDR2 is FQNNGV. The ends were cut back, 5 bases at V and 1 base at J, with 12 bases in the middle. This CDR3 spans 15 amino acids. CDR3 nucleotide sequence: TGTGCCAGCAGCCCTGGAGGGTGGAGCAATCAGCCCCAGCATTTT. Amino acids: CASSPGGWSNQPQHF.

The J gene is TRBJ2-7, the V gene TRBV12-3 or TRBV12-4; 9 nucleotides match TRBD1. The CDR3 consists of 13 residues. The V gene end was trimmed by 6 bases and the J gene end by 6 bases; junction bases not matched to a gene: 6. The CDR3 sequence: CASRPTGGIEQYF. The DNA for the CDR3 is TGTGCCAGCAGACCAACAGGGGGCATCGAGCAGTACTTC.

CDR3 DNA sequence: TGCGCCAGCAGCTTCAGGCGCCGGGACAGGGGGAGAGAAGAGCAGTACTTC. Amino acids: CASSFRRRDRGREEQYF. The rearrangement uses TRBV5-1 and TRBJ2-7; 11 nucleotides agree with TRBD1. Per the germline V gene, CDR1 is SGHRS and CDR2 is YFSETQ. CDR3 size: 17 residues. The trim removed 2 bases at V and 7 bases at J, leaving 14 bases unmatched.

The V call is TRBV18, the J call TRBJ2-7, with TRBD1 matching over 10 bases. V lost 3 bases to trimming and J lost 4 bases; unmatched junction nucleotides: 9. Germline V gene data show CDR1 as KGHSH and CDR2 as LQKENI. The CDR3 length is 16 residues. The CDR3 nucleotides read TGTGCCAGCTCACCGGGACAGGGGCGATCTTGGTACGAGCAGTACTTC. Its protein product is CASSPGQGRSWYEQYF.